This T cell receptor (beta chain) is from a study of T cell changes during pregnancy in multiple sclerosis. The sample holds a few counts of this clone. CDR3 length equals 16 residues. Per the germline V gene, CDR1 is SGDLS and CDR2 is YYNGEE. The V and J ends lost 4 bases and 3 bases, in that order; junction bases with no gene match: 7. Produced via immunoSEQ multiplex PCR; TCRdb's table is partial and in-frame only. Here the sample spans roughly 120,000 clones, 93% being singletons. V and J are TRBV9 and TRBJ2-1; 10 bases match TRBD2. The sequencing used peripheral blood, collected before pregnancy. This clonotype originated in a female donor with multiple sclerosis, enrolled in a pregnancy study. In nucleotides, the CDR3 is TGTGCCAGCAGCCCCCTAGCGGGGGTCCTCTACAATGAGCAGTTCTTC. This gives the protein CASSPLAGVLYNEQFF.